This TCR beta chain was profiled in a study of blood T cells in healthy people across ages. Study-level results: Naive T cell percentage showed a strong correlation with TCR beta diversity. Diversity was higher, and naive CD4+ cells more numerous, in long-lived donors than in aged donors. There was no known CMV status for donors, so expanded clonotype changes were possibly confounded.

Points on this clonotype: Antigen: not known.

Total RNA extraction produced at least 6 micrograms (per sample) for the study. A second about 7 to 11 cycle PCR used barcoded and J-beta primers. One entry per CDR3 protein results from TCRdb running MiXCR on the 5' RACE reads. Altogether about 1.7 million distinct CDR3 sequences are present, about 30% being singletons, with the ten largest covering around 7.7%. Germline CDR1 and CDR2: WSHSY and SAAADI. The V gene end was trimmed by 2 bases and the J gene end by 6 bases; junction bases not matched to a gene: 10. The CDR3 runs to 16 residues. This receptor was obtained from a woman aged 30 to 39 in good health. The sequencing sample was made of blood. This chain uses TRBV10-2 with TRBJ1-1; 9 bases agree with TRBD1. CDR3 in DNA: TGCGCCAGCAGTGAGGCCGGGACAGGGTTGATAGCTGAAGCTTTCTTT. Its protein is CASSEAGTGLIAEAFF.